These 15 T cell receptor beta chains came from one sample sequenced in a study of T cells after posttransplantation cyclophosphamide. Sampled 1 year posttransplant, controls received myeloablative marrow transplants, methotrexate and a calcineurin inhibitor. Some clones are missing from TCRdb's copy, which holds only in-frame ones; the method was immunoSEQ multiplex PCR. The sample shows approximately 19,000 clones, roughly nine tenths of them seen only once. The input for sequencing was PBMCs, taken roughly 390 days after allogeneic stem cell transplant with calcineurin inhibitor and methotrexate. The receptors were gathered from a female patient between 30 and 45 years old who received an allogeneic stem cell transplant from an unrelated donor, was CMV-positive, and had acute and chronic GVHD. Part of the T cells may come from the graft donor.

J is TRBJ2-3 and V is TRBV4-1; D possibly corresponds to TRBD2 (5 bases). Germline CDR1 reads MGHRA; CDR2 reads YSYEKL. This CDR3 has 17 amino acids. The V and J ends lost 1 base and 3 bases respectively, with 17 bases between them. The CDR3 bases are TGCGCCAGCAGCCAAGGGCGGGCTAGCAGGAGGACAGATACGCAGTATTTT. Amino acid sequence: CASSQGRASRRTDTQYF.

This sequence joins TRBV19 and TRBJ2-2; 9 positions agree with TRBD2. J was trimmed by 5 bases and V by 0 bases; bases with no gene match: 7. Per germline, CDR1 LNHDA and CDR2 SQIVND (reference sequence). CDR3 length: 17 amino acids. The CDR3 DNA reads TGTGCCAGTAGTATAGACCGCGGGGGGGCGGGTACCGGGGAGCTGTTTTTT. Encoded protein: CASSIDRGGAGTGELFF.

The V call is TRBV11-2, the J call TRBJ2-1, with 7 bases that match TRBD1. V shed 5 bases, J shed 9 bases, and the junction held 7 bases outside the gene matches. Germline V gene lookup returns CDR1 SGHAT and CDR2 FQNNGV. The CDR3 sequence is 13 residues long. CDR3 in amino acids: CASSRGTDIEQFF. DNA for the CDR3: TGTGCCAGCAGCAGGGGGACAGATATTGAGCAGTTCTTC.

The chain joins TRBV9 to TRBJ2-3, with 7 nucleotides matching TRBD1. Germline assignment: CDR1 SGDLS and CDR2 YYNGEE. After removal of 1 base from V and 3 bases from J, the junction contained 11 bases not matched to a gene. The CDR3 spans 17 residues. CDR3 sequence: CASSVFSDRELTDTQYF. CDR3 nucleotide sequence: TGTGCCAGCAGCGTATTTTCCGACAGGGAGTTAACAGATACGCAGTATTTT.

This clone occurred once. The genes are TRBV7-3 and TRBJ2-3; D unclear. V was cut by 5 bases and J by 1 base, with 7 bases left in between. The CDR3 has 13 amino acids. The germline V gene encodes CDR1 SGHTA and CDR2 FQGTGA. CDR3 sequence: CASSPRGTDTQYF. CDR3 DNA: TGTGCCAGCAGCCCAAGAGGCACAGATACGCAGTATTTT.

The V call is TRBV5-6, the J call TRBJ1-2, with D perhaps matching TRBD1 (5 bases). CDR3 length: 12 amino acids. The ends were cut back, 4 bases at V and 10 bases at J, with 14 bases in the middle. Germline-derived CDR1 and CDR2 are SGHDT and YYEEEE. As DNA, the CDR3 is TGTGCCAGCAGCCCCCAGACAGTTGCCTACACCTTC. Its protein product is CASSPQTVAYTF.

V gene TRBV27 combines with J gene TRBJ1-2; 7 nucleotides match TRBD1. Germline trimming cut 3 bases from V and 2 bases from J; bases unmatched to any gene: 6. Germline V lookup: CDR1 MNHEY, CDR2 SMNVEV (reference sequence). The CDR3 is 15 amino acids. In DNA, the CDR3 is TGTGCCAGCAGTTTGAGGGGACAGACCAACTATGGCTACACCTTC. Translation: CASSLRGQTNYGYTF.

The chain employs TRBV6-1 and TRBJ1-4; D call uncertain. The CDR3 length is 13 residues. Trimming cost V 0 bases and J 8 bases, with 7 bases left between them. CDR1 is MNHNS, CDR2 SASEGT, per germline. This CDR3 reads CASSEAPGEKLFF. CDR3 sequence (DNA): TGTGCCAGCAGTGAAGCTCCGGGGGAAAAACTGTTTTTT.

V is TRBV7-6 and J is TRBJ2-1; 14 nucleotides align to TRBD2. Germline V CDR1 and CDR2: SGHVS, FNYEAQ. The CDR3 sequence is 19 residues long. J lost 6 bases, V lost 5 bases, and 15 bases had no gene match. CDR3 sequence: CASSGLGLAGAALTNEQFF. CDR3 DNA sequence: TGTGCCAGCAGCGGCCTGGGACTAGCGGGAGCCGCGTTAACCAATGAGCAGTTCTTC.

This rearrangement joins TRBV30 to TRBJ2-3, with a possible D match to TRBD2 (7 bases). Between the trimmed V and J ends, which lost 4 bases and 7 bases, there was a span of 15 bases. Germline loops: CDR1 GTSNPN, CDR2 SVGIG (reference sequence). There are 13 residues in the CDR3. The CDR3 sequence is CAWKVGGANTQYF. CDR3 sequence (DNA): TGTGCCTGGAAAGTAGGGGGGGCGAATACGCAGTATTTT.

The V call is TRBV6-6, the J call TRBJ2-1; weak D call: TRBD1 (5 bases). Germline V CDR1 and CDR2: MNHNY, SVGAGI (reference sequence). V gave up 0 bases and J gave up 6 bases, with 6 bases separating them. The CDR3 extends over 13 amino acids. CDR3 amino acids: CASSYSQGNEQFF. CDR3 DNA sequence: TGTGCCAGCAGTTACTCGCAGGGCAATGAGCAGTTCTTC.

The V gene is TRBV9, the J gene TRBJ2-5; TRBD2 matches 8 bases. V gave up 3 bases and J gave up 1 base; unmatched junction bases: 2. The CDR3 covers 14 residues. Germline V gives CDR1 SGDLS, CDR2 YYNGEE. The CDR3 DNA sequence: TGTGCCAGCAGCGCCGGGACTAGCCAAGAGACCCAGTACTTC. It codes for CASSAGTSQETQYF.

The chain combines TRBV19 with TRBJ2-3, with no clear D. This CDR3 contains 15 residues. CDR1 is LNHDA, CDR2 SQIVND, per germline (reference sequence). V was pared by 2 bases and J by 4 bases, with 13 bases between. The CDR3 sequence: CASSIPTAGPDTQYF. The DNA for the CDR3 is TGTGCCAGTAGTATACCCACGGCTGGGCCAGATACGCAGTATTTT.

The count of this clone is one. The sample holds other DNA sequences that translate to the same CDR3. V and J are TRBV15 and TRBJ1-5; 7 nucleotides align to TRBD1. Trimming at V came to 3 bases and at J to 4 bases, leaving 18 bases not matched to a gene. Looked up from germline, CDR1 is LNHNV and CDR2 is YYDKDF (reference sequence). There are 19 residues in the CDR3. The CDR3 DNA follows: TGTGCCACCAGCAGCTCGCACACTCAGACACAGGGGTTGAATCAGCCCCAGCATTTT. Its protein is CATSSSHTQTQGLNQPQHF.

The chain recombines TRBV6-1 with TRBJ1-2, with D possibly being TRBD1 (6 bases). Trimming took 6 bases from V and 4 from J, leaving 12 bases between them. The CDR3 length is 13 residues. Germline V CDR1 and CDR2: MNHNS, SASEGT. Written as DNA, the CDR3 is TGTGCCAGCAGGGACAGACGCTTCTATGGCTACACCTTC. Translation: CASRDRRFYGYTF.